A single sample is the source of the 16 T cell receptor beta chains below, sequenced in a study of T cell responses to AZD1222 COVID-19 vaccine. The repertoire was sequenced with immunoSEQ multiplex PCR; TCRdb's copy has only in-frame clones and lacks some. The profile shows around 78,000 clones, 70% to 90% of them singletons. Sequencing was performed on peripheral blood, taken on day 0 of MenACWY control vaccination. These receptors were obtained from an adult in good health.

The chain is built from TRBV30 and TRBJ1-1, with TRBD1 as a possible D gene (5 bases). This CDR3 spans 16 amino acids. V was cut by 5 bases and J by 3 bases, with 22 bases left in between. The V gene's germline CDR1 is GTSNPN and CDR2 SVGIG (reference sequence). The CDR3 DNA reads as TGTGCCTGGGCCAGGAAAGGGGCTAGAGGGGACACTGAAGCTTTCTTT. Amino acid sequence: CAWARKGARGDTEAFF. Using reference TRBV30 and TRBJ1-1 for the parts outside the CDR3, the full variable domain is SQTIHQWPATLVQPVGSPLSLECTVEGTSNPNLYWYRQAAGRGLQLLFYSVGIGQISSEVPQNLSASRPQDRQFILSSKKLLLSDSGFYLCAWARKGARGDTEAFFGQGTRLTVV.

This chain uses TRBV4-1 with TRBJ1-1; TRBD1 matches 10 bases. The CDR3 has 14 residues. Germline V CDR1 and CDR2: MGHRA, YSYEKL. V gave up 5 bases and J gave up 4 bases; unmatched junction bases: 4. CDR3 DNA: TGCGCCAGCAGCTCAAGACAGGGGGCCACTGAAGCTTTCTTT. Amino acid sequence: CASSSRQGATEAFF.

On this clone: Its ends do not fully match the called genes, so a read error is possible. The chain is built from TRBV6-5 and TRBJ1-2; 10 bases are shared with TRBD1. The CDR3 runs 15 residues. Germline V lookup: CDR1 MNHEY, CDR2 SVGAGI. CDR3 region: CASTMSKGQGPRFAF. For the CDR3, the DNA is TGTGCCAGCACGATGTCCAAGGGACAGGGGCCCCGTTTCGCCTTC.

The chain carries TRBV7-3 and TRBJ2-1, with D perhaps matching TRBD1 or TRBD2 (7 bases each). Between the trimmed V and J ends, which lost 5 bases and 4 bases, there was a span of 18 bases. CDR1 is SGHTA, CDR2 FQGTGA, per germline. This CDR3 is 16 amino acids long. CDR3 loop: CASSTNDREGYNEQFF. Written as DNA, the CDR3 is TGTGCCAGCAGCACCAACGACAGGGAGGGGTACAATGAGCAGTTCTTC.

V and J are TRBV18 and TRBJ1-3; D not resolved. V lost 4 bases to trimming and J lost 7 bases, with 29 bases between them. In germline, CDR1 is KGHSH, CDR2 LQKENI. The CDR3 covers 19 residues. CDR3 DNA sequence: TGTGCCAGCTCACAAACCGACGTTAGGAACAGCCCGACAAGGAACACCATATATTTT. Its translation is CASSQTDVRNSPTRNTIYF.

The CDR3 loop reads CASSLTGAGGYEQYF. The CDR3 coding sequence is TGTGCCAGTAGTCTAACGGGGGCCGGGGGTTACGAGCAGTACTTC. The chain recombines TRBV19 with TRBJ2-7, with D perhaps given as TRBD1 or TRBD2 (6 bases each). Germline values: CDR1 LNHDA, CDR2 SQIVND (reference sequence). The CDR3 sequence is 15 residues long. Trimming took off 5 bases at V and 4 bases at J, with 18 bases between the two ends.

CDR3 nucleotides: TGTGCCAGCAGCTTAGATCTAGGACAGGGGTGGCAAGAGACCCAGTACTTC. Its translation is CASSLDLGQGWQETQYF. J is TRBJ2-5 and V is TRBV11-3; 9 bases are shared with TRBD1. There are 17 residues in the CDR3. The germline V gene encodes CDR1 SGHNT and CDR2 YENEEA. The ends lost 0 bases at V and 2 bases at J; junction bases unmatched: 7.

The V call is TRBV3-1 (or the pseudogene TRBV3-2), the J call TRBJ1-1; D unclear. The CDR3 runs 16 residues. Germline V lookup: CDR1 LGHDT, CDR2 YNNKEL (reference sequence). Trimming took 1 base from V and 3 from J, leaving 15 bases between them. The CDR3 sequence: CASSQAQPSKDTEAFF. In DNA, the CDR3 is TGTGCCAGCAGCCAAGCCCAACCCTCGAAGGACACTGAAGCTTTCTTT.

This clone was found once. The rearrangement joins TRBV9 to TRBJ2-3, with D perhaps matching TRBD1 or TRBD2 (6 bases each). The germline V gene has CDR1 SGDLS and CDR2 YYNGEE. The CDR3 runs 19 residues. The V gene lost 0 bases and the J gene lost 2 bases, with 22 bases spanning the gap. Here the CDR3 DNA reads TGTGCCAGCAGCGTAGCTGACTGGAGCCGGGGGCAACTCACAGATACGCAGTATTTT. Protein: CASSVADWSRGQLTDTQYF.

The CDR3 is CASSPPGVQETQYF. Here the CDR3 DNA reads TGTGCCAGCTCACCACCGGGCGTCCAAGAGACCCAGTACTTC. V is TRBV18 and J is TRBJ2-5; D is unresolved. CDR1 and CDR2 from the germline V gene are KGHSH and LQKENI. V lost 0 bases and J 1 base, leaving 6 bases between the germline ends. This CDR3 region has 14 residues.

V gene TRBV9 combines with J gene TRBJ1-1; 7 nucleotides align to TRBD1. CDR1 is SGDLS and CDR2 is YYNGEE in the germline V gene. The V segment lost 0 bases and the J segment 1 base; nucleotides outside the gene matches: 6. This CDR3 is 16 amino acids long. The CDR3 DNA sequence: TGTGCCAGCAGCGTAGAGGGGACAGAACGGAACACTGAAGCTTTCTTT. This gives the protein CASSVEGTERNTEAFF. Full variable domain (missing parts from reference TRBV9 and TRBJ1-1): DSGVTQTPKHLITATGQRVTLRCSPRSGDLSVYWYQQSLDQGLQFLIQYYNGEERAKGNILERFSAQQFPDLHSELNLSSLELGDSALYFCASSVEGTERNTEAFFGQGTRLTVV.

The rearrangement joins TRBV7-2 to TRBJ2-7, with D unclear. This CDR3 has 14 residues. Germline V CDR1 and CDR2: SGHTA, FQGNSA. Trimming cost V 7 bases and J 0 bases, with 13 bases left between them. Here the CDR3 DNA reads TGTGCCAGCATGGGATCACCCCTCTCCTACGAGCAGTACTTC. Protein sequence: CASMGSPLSYEQYF.

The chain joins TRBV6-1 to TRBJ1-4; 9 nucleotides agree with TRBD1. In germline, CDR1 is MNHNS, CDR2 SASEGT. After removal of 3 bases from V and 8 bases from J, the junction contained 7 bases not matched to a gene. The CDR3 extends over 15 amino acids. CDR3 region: CASSDLGTGSEKLFF. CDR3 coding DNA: TGTGCCAGCAGTGATCTTGGGACAGGGTCCGAAAAACTGTTTTTT.

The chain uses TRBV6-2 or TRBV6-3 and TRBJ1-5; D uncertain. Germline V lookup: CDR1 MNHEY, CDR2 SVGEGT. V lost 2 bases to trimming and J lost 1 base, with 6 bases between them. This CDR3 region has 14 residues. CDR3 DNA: TGTGCCAGCAGTTACAGAGGCAGCAATCAGCCCCAGCATTTT. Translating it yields CASSYRGSNQPQHF.

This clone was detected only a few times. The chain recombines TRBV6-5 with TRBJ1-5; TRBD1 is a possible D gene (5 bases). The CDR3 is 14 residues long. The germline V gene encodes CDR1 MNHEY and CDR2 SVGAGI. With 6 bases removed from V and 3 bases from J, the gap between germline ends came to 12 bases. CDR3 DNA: TGTGCCAGCAGCATACAAGGGGACAATCAGCCCCAGCATTTT. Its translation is CASSIQGDNQPQHF.

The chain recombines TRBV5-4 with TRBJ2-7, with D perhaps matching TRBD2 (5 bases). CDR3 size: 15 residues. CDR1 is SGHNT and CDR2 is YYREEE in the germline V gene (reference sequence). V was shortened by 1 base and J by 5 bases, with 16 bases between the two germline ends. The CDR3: CASSLSSGNGHEQYF. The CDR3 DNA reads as TGTGCCAGCAGCTTGTCATCGGGAAACGGGCACGAGCAGTACTTC.